These T cell receptor beta chains were read from a single sample in a study of blood T cell repertoires in COVID-19. Libraries were prepared by immunoSEQ multiplex PCR; TCRdb keeps only in-frame clonotypes and omits some of them. Of some 180,000 clones listed, 82% were seen once; the top ten hold roughly 5.2%. Sequenced: PBMCs or T cells enriched from blood (not recorded which). These receptor sequences come from a woman aged 55-75 years with acute COVID-19. CDR3s leave out the opening cysteine and the closing phenylalanine or tryptophan.

v_gene: TRBV5-1; j_gene: TRBJ1-3; CDR3aa: ASSPDRPGSGNTIY
v_gene: TRBV7-9; j_gene: TRBJ2-3; CDR3aa: ASSLTGVYTDTQY
v_gene: TRBV5-1; j_gene: TRBJ1-1; CDR3aa: ASSLAPAKNTEAF
v_gene: TRBV6-5; j_gene: TRBJ2-7; CDR3aa: ASGKQGRSYEQY
v_gene: TRBV5-4; j_gene: TRBJ1-1; CDR3aa: ASSLDRGTMNTEAF
v_gene: TRBV7-8; j_gene: TRBJ1-5; CDR3aa: ASSSSVGQPQH
v_gene: TRBV14; j_gene: TRBJ2-1; CDR3aa: ASSPLGSGGYNEQF
v_gene: TRBV5-1; j_gene: TRBJ2-1; CDR3aa: ASSLGGGRADNEQF
v_gene: TRBV5-4; j_gene: TRBJ2-1; CDR3aa: AIHKASGSMNNEQF
v_gene: TRBV7-8; j_gene: TRBJ2-1; CDR3aa: ASSLEIPSGNEQF
v_gene: TRBV7-8; j_gene: TRBJ2-3; CDR3aa: ASSLVPGGPDTQY
v_gene: TRBV29-1; j_gene: TRBJ1-1; CDR3aa: SALTGLTEAF
v_gene: TRBV19; j_gene: TRBJ1-4; CDR3aa: ASQGVEGFEKLF
v_gene: TRBV10-3; j_gene: TRBJ1-5; CDR3aa: AISARDSNQPQH
v_gene: TRBV28; j_gene: TRBJ2-3; CDR3aa: ASSLGTSGGYGDTQY
v_gene: TRBV24-1; j_gene: TRBJ2-6; CDR3aa: ATSTVRQGSGANVLT
v_gene: TRBV6-4; j_gene: TRBJ2-2; CDR3aa: ASSVAGTGELF
v_gene: TRBV27; j_gene: TRBJ1-3; CDR3aa: ASISDRGSGNTIY